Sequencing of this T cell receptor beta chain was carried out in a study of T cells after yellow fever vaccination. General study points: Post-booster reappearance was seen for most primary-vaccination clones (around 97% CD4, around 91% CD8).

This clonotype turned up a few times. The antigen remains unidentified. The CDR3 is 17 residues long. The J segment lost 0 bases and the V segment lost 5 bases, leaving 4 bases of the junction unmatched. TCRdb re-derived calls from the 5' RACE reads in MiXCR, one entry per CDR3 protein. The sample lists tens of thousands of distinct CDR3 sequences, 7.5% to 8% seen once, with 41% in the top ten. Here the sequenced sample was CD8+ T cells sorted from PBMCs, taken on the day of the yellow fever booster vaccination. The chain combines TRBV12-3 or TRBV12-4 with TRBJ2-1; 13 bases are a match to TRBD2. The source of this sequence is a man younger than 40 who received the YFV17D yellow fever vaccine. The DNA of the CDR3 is TGTGCCAGCAGTGGACTAGCGGGAGAGCACTCCTACAATGAGCAGTTCTTC. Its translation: CASSGLAGEHSYNEQFF.